This passage covers 27 T cell receptor beta chains from one sample sequenced in a study of blood T cells in healthy people across ages. Then a second PCR, running roughly 6 to 11 cycles, was carried out with a sample-barcoded 5' primer and a J-beta primer mix. TCRdb independently ran MiXCR on the 5' RACE reads; one entry per CDR3 protein. The data show 850,000 to 1,300,000 distinct CDR3 sequences, under 45% seen once. Sequenced material: blood. The receptors here all came from a woman aged 55 to 70 in good health.

A note on this clonotype: A much larger clone sits a single nucleotide away, making a read error possible. The V gene is TRBV11-2, the J gene TRBJ2-1; TRBD2 matches at 10 bases. J was trimmed by 8 bases and V by 2 bases; bases with no gene match: 3. The CDR3 has 14 residues. Germline CDR1 reads SGHAT; CDR2 reads FQNNGV. The CDR3 is CASSLSSGGHEQFF. The CDR3 nucleotides read TGTGCCAGCAGCTTAAGTAGCGGGGGGCATGAGCAGTTCTTC.

This rearrangement joins TRBV20-1 to TRBJ2-1; the D gene is possibly TRBD1 (6 bases). CDR3 length: 17 residues. V lost 0 bases and J lost 7, with 22 bases in between. Per germline, CDR1 DFQATT and CDR2 SNEGSKA (reference sequence). CDR3 DNA: TGCAGTGCTAGAGATACTCCAGGGGCTAGTTCGGGAAATGAGCAGTTCTTC. Its protein product is CSARDTPGASSGNEQFF.

V usage is TRBV30 and J usage is TRBJ1-5, with a possible D match to TRBD1 (6 bases). Germline V gene sequence: CDR1 GTSNPN, CDR2 SVGIG (reference sequence). The germline V and J ends were trimmed by 3 bases and 7 bases, with 13 bases remaining between them. CDR3 length equals 13 residues. The DNA for the CDR3 is TGTGCCTGGAGAACAGAGGGGGGACAGCCCCAGCATTTT. Its translation: CAWRTEGGQPQHF.

The chain recombines TRBV5-1 with TRBJ2-7; the match to TRBD1 covers 8 bases. This CDR3 spans 15 amino acids. The germline V gene has CDR1 SGHRS and CDR2 YFSETQ. V was pared by 4 bases and J by 4 bases, with 10 bases of the junction left unmatched. In DNA, the CDR3 is TGCGCCAGCAGCCCCGGACAGGGTTTCTCTTACGAGCAGTACTTC. It codes for CASSPGQGFSYEQYF.

The chain employs TRBV27 and TRBJ2-7, with 12 bases identical to TRBD1. The V gene's germline CDR1 is MNHEY and CDR2 SMNVEV (reference sequence). This CDR3 is 15 amino acids long. V lost 5 bases and J lost 2; bases outside the gene matches: 4. In DNA form, the CDR3 reads TGTGCCAGCAGTCCCTGGGACAGGGGGCCCTACGAGCAGTACTTC. Translating gives CASSPWDRGPYEQYF.

CDR3 amino acids: CASSLEAGNEQFF. DNA of the CDR3: TGTGCCAGCAGCTTAGAGGCAGGCAATGAGCAGTTCTTC. The chain uses TRBV7-6 and TRBJ2-1; D not resolved. The ends were cut back, 1 base at V and 6 bases at J, with 7 bases in the middle. The CDR3 runs to 13 residues. Per the germline V gene, CDR1 is SGHVS and CDR2 is FNYEAQ.

The gene calls are TRBV20-1 and TRBJ2-5, with D possibly being TRBD1 or TRBD2 (5 bases each). The V and J ends lost 4 bases and 0 bases respectively, with 6 bases between them. CDR3 length: 12 residues. Germline CDR1 reads DFQATT; CDR2 reads SNEGSKA (reference sequence). For the CDR3, the DNA is TGCAGTGCTACGGGACACCAAGAGACCCAGTACTTC. Residues: CSATGHQETQYF.

The sample holds a few counts of this clonotype. This rearrangement joins TRBV5-1 to TRBJ2-5; perhaps TRBD1 as D (6 bases). CDR1 SGHRS and CDR2 YFSETQ come from the germline V gene. CDR3 size: 15 residues. Trimming shortened V by 4 bases and J by 5 bases, and 18 bases separated the two germline ends. CDR3 coding DNA: TGCGCCAGCAGCCGCTACGACAGGATCTCCGAGACCCAGTACTTC. This encodes CASSRYDRISETQYF.

This clonotype was seen a few times. The chain joins TRBV5-6 to TRBJ2-5; the D call may be TRBD1 or TRBD2 (6 bases each). The CDR3 contains 16 residues. Deletions cut 5 bases from V and 1 base from J, with 18 bases between. CDR1 and CDR2 from the germline V gene are SGHDT and YYEEEE. Written as DNA, the CDR3 is TGTGCCAGCAGAATGGGGGGCGTAGGACTCCAAGAGACCCAGTACTTC. Residues: CASRMGGVGLQETQYF.

The DNA of the CDR3 is TGCAGTGCTGAAGAAGGTAGCGGGGGATCAGATACGCAGTATTTT. Translation: CSAEEGSGGSDTQYF. The chain links TRBV20-1 to TRBJ2-3, with 9 bases matching TRBD2. Germline assignment: CDR1 DFQATT and CDR2 SNEGSKA (reference sequence). This CDR3 contains 15 residues. V was pared by 5 bases and J by 4 bases, with 10 bases of the junction left unmatched.

The V and J genes are TRBV28 and TRBJ1-1, with 7 bases that match TRBD1. CDR1 MDHEN and CDR2 SYDVKM come from the germline V gene. CDR3 size: 12 residues. The V and J ends lost 5 bases and 4 bases, in that order; junction bases with no gene match: 1. The CDR3 reads CASSDRATEAFF. The DNA for the CDR3 is TGTGCCAGCAGTGACAGGGCCACTGAAGCTTTCTTT.

For this clonotype: Since a much larger clone is just one base distant, this may be a read error. This rearrangement joins TRBV27 to TRBJ2-4, with no clear D. The last part of the DNA fits TRBJ2-7 better; the J call may be wrong. The germline V gene has CDR1 MNHEY and CDR2 SMNVEV (reference sequence). The CDR3 spans 11 residues. The CDR3 here is CASSTPCEQYF. Here the CDR3 DNA reads TGTGCCAGCAGTACCCCCTGCGAGCAGTACTTC.

This clonotype was counted a few times. J is TRBJ1-1 and V is TRBV12-3 or TRBV12-4, with D possibly TRBD1 on 5 matching bases. Trimming stripped 6 bases from V and 5 bases from J, with 13 bases between. This CDR3 comprises 13 residues. This CDR3 is CASSSLQGTEAFF. CDR3 nucleotides: TGTGCCAGCAGCTCCTTGCAGGGAACTGAAGCTTTCTTT.

The genes are TRBV27 and TRBJ1-2; D call uncertain. Germline V lookup: CDR1 MNHEY, CDR2 SMNVEV (reference sequence). Deletions cut 5 bases from V and 5 bases from J, with 12 bases between. The length of the CDR3 is 13 residues. The CDR3 loop reads CASSRANQYGYTF. CDR3 nucleotides: TGTGCCAGCAGTCGGGCTAATCAGTATGGCTACACCTTC.

This clonotype is a singleton in its sample. The V and J genes are TRBV5-1 and TRBJ2-1, with TRBD2 identical over 13 bases. Looked up from germline, CDR1 is SGHRS and CDR2 is YFSETQ. The CDR3 runs to 16 residues. V was clipped by 5 bases and J by 6 bases; unmatched bases: 8. DNA for the CDR3: TGCGCCAGCAGTTTTCCGACTAGCGGGAGGCCCAATGAGCAGTTCTTC. This sequence encodes CASSFPTSGRPNEQFF.

CDR3 in amino acids: CATTQAGVTPYEQYF. The CDR3 DNA reads TGTGCCACCACCCAAGCGGGAGTAACGCCCTACGAGCAGTACTTC. The gene calls are TRBV15 and TRBJ2-7; 8 bases line up with TRBD2. V was clipped by 7 bases and J by 2 bases; unmatched bases: 10. Germline V CDR1 and CDR2: LNHNV, YYDKDF (reference sequence). The CDR3 is made up of 15 amino acids.

This clonotype showed up just once. A much larger clone differs from this one at a single base, so this may be a read error. The V call is TRBV6-5, the J call TRBJ2-1; 8 bases match TRBD1. The J segment lost 13 bases and the V segment lost 6 bases, leaving 14 bases of the junction unmatched. The CDR3 is made up of 14 amino acids. Germline V gene data show CDR1 as MNHEY and CDR2 as SVGAGI. CDR3 in DNA: TGTGCCAGCAGCCCGACAGGGGTGGGAGAGACCCAGTTCTTC. Residues: CASSPTGVGETQFF.

The gene calls are TRBV9 and TRBJ1-4; D is perhaps TRBD1 (6 bases). V was trimmed by 4 bases and J by 3 bases, leaving 13 bases between them. In germline, CDR1 is SGDLS, CDR2 YYNGEE. The CDR3 loop spans 15 amino acids. Here the CDR3 DNA reads TGTGCCAGCAGCCAAGGGGGGGCTCCTAATGAAAAACTGTTTTTT. As protein: CASSQGGAPNEKLFF.

This clonotype was found many times. The chain links TRBV7-2 to TRBJ2-7; 10 positions agree with TRBD1. Trimming cost V 3 bases and J 7 bases; bases outside gene matches: 12. This CDR3 has 16 amino acids. From germline, CDR1 is SGHTA and CDR2 FQGNSA. Written as DNA, the CDR3 is TGTGCCAGCAGCTTTTTTCTCGGGACAGGGGTAGGAGAGCAGTACTTC. Encoded protein: CASSFFLGTGVGEQYF.

This clonotype occurred a few times. The V call is TRBV9, the J call TRBJ1-2, with 8 bases fitting TRBD1. Germline V CDR1 and CDR2: SGDLS, YYNGEE. This CDR3 region has 12 residues. Trimming cost V 3 bases and J 6 bases; bases outside gene matches: 1. CDR3 in amino acids: CASSATGDGYTF. The CDR3 region has the DNA TGTGCCAGCAGCGCGACAGGGGATGGCTACACCTTC.

This clonotype was detected only a few times. The rearrangement links TRBV24-1 to TRBJ2-5, with unresolved D. V lost 5 bases and J lost 2, with 11 bases in between. This CDR3 is built from 14 residues. Germline V lookup: CDR1 KGHDR, CDR2 SFDVKD. The DNA of the CDR3 is TGTGCCACCAGTGGGTCTGCGTTTCAAGAGACCCAGTACTTC. Translating gives CATSGSAFQETQYF.

V and J are TRBV6-1 and TRBJ2-5; tentatively, D is TRBD2 (6 bases). CDR1 is MNHNS and CDR2 is SASEGT in the germline V gene. This CDR3 has 18 residues. Trimming cost V 4 bases and J 11 bases, with 32 bases left between them. The CDR3 DNA is TGTGCCAGCAGTGCTTTAACTGGGAGGAGGGGTGGCTACAATGAGCAGTACTTC. It specifies CASSALTGRRGGYNEQYF.

The sample holds one count of this clonotype. J is TRBJ2-7 and V is TRBV27; 9 bases fit TRBD2. The CDR3 consists of 14 residues. Germline CDR1 reads MNHEY; CDR2 reads SMNVEV (reference sequence). The V segment lost 7 bases and the J segment 2 bases; nucleotides outside the gene matches: 6. This CDR3 reads CASKASGITYEQYF. CDR3 DNA: TGTGCCAGCAAAGCTAGCGGGATTACCTACGAGCAGTACTTC.

The table lists this clonotype with a few counts. This sequence joins TRBV7-9 and TRBJ2-2; 9 nucleotides agree with TRBD1. In germline, CDR1 is SEHNR, CDR2 FQNEAQ (reference sequence). V trimming: 5 bases; J trimming: 3 bases; junction bases outside the gene matches: 7. There are 16 residues in the CDR3. This CDR3 reads CASSGGQGQHTGELFF. The CDR3 DNA follows: TGTGCCAGCAGCGGAGGACAGGGGCAGCACACCGGGGAGCTGTTTTTT. The whole variable domain, filled in from reference TRBV7-9 and TRBJ2-2, reads DTGVSQNPRHKITKRGQNVTFRCDPISEHNRLYWYRQTLGQGPEFLTYFQNEAQLEKSRLLSDRFSAERPKGSFSTLEIQRTEQGDSAMYLCASSGGQGQHTGELFFGEGSRLTVL.

This clonotype was counted at least ten times. J is TRBJ2-7 and V is TRBV4-1, with D perhaps matching TRBD1 or TRBD2 (5 bases each). The CDR3 sequence is 15 residues long. CDR1 and CDR2 from the germline V gene are MGHRA and YSYEKL. V lost 3 bases to trimming and J lost 3 bases, with 15 bases between them. The CDR3 sequence: CASSQGPQSDYEQYF. The CDR3 DNA follows: TGCGCCAGCAGCCAGGGACCGCAGTCTGACTACGAGCAGTACTTC.

This clonotype was seen repeatedly, ten times or more. The chain is built from TRBV7-9 and TRBJ2-3; no reliable D call. Germline values: CDR1 SEHNR, CDR2 FQNEAQ (reference sequence). V was trimmed by 3 bases and J by 2 bases, leaving 3 bases between them. The CDR3 contains 12 residues. This CDR3 is CASSFPTDTQYF. CDR3 bases: TGTGCCAGCAGCTTCCCCACAGATACGCAGTATTTT.

There are a few counts of this clonotype. This sequence joins TRBV13 and TRBJ2-2; 7 bases are shared with TRBD1. The V segment lost 0 bases and the J segment 6 bases; nucleotides outside the gene matches: 10. This CDR3 region has 17 residues. Germline V CDR1 and CDR2: PRHDT, FYEKMQ (reference sequence). The CDR3 region is CASSLGKTGPRAGELFF. The CDR3, as DNA: TGTGCCAGCAGCTTAGGCAAGACAGGGCCTAGGGCCGGGGAGCTGTTTTTT.